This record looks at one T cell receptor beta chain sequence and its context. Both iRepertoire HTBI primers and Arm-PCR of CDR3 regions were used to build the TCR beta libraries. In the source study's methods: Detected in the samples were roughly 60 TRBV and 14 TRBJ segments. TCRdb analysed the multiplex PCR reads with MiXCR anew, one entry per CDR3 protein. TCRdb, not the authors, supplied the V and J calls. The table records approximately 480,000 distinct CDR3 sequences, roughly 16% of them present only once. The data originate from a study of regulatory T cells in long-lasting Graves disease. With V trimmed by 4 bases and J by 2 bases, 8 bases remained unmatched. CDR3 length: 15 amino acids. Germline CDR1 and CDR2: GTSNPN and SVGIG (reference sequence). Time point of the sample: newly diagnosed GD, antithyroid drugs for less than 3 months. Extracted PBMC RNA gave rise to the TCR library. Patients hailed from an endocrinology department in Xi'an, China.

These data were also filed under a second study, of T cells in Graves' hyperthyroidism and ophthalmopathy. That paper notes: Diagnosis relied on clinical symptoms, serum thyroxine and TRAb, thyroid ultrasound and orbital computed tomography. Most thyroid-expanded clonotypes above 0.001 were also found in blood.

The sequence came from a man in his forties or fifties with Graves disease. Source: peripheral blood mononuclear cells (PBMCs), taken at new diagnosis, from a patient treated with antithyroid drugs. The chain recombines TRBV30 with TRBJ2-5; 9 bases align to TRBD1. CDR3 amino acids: CAWIPGTGYQETQYF. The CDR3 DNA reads TGTGCCTGGATCCCCGGGACAGGGTATCAAGAGACCCAGTACTTC.